These T cell receptor beta chains were read from a single sample in a study of cytomegalovirus exposure and HLA in healthy donors. Sequenced by immunoSEQ multiplex PCR; TCRdb stores in-frame clones only, minus some. The sample shows about 120,000 clones, roughly three fifths of them seen only once. Sequencing input: PBMCs. Receptors were obtained from a woman aged 40 to 49 in good health and CMV-seropositive. Each CDR3 is given with its conserved first and last residue. The order of the fields is J gene, clone size, D gene, V gene, CDR3 DNA, CDR3 protein. D genes are given only for firm matches. Rows may omit the clone size; those that give it use once, few, many or a size class.

>TRBJ1-5|few|TRBD1|TRBV6-1
TGTGCCAGCAGTGAAGCATGGGACAGCTATAGCAATCAGCCCCAGCATTTT
CASSEAWDSYSNQPQHF
>TRBJ2-2|NA|TRBD2|TRBV5-1
TGCGCCAGCAGATTTAATAGCGGGAGAGGTACCGGGGAGCTGTTTTTT
CASRFNSGRGTGELFF
>TRBJ1-5|NA|NA|TRBV6-4
TGTGCCAGCAGTGACTCCAGGCGCCAAGGCCCAAATCAGCCCCAGCATTTT
CASSDSRRQGPNQPQHF
>TRBJ1-5|few|TRBD1|TRBV7-8
TGTGCCAGCAGCTTAGAGACTGGGACAGTCTTGCATCAGCCCCAGCATTTT
CASSLETGTVLHQPQHF
>TRBJ1-1|few|TRBD1|TRBV13
TGTGCCAGCAGCCAGTCGACAGGGGTAGCCACTGAAGCTTTCTTT
CASSQSTGVATEAFF
>TRBJ1-2|NA|TRBD1|TRBV13
TGTGCCAGCAGCTTTAGGGACAGGTACTATGGCTACACCTTC
CASSFRDRYYGYTF
>TRBJ1-1|NA|NA|TRBV11-3
TGTGCCAGCAGACTCCGGGAGCCCAACACTGAAGCTTTCTTT
CASRLREPNTEAFF
>TRBJ1-5|NA|NA|TRBV19
TGTGCCAGTAGTGGGCAGGGTGGCAATCAGCCCCAGCATTTT
CASSGQGGNQPQHF
>TRBJ1-5|NA|TRBD1|TRBV19
TGTGCCAGTAGTTCCGGGACAGCAAATCAGCCCCAGCATTTT
CASSSGTANQPQHF
>TRBJ1-1|NA|TRBD1|TRBV7-7
TGTGCTAGCAGTCCAGGGGGCCTGGGAAACACTGAAGCTTTCTTT
CASSPGGLGNTEAFF
>TRBJ2-3|NA|TRBD1|TRBV28
TGTGCCAGCAGCCAAACGACAGGGCACACAGATACGCAGTATTTT
CASSQTTGHTDTQYF
>TRBJ1-5|NA|NA|TRBV11-3
TGTGCCAGCACCTGGGGCAGAAAAAATAATAGCAATCAGCCCCAGCATTTT
CASTWGRKNNSNQPQHF
>TRBJ2-1|few|TRBD1|TRBV14
TGTGCCAGCAGCCAAGGACAGGGGAGAACCTACAATGAGCAGTTCTTC
CASSQGQGRTYNEQFF
>TRBJ1-1|few|NA|TRBV4-1
TGCGCCAGCAGCCAAGAAGACAGGAATGAAGCTTTCTTT
CASSQEDRNEAFF
>TRBJ2-3|NA|NA|TRBV7-3
TGTGCCAGCAGCTCCTCTGTGGGGGGTACGCAGTATTTT
CASSSSVGGTQYF
>TRBJ1-1|few|NA|TRBV6-5
TGTGCCAGCAACCAACAGGGCACTACCAACACTGAAGCTTTCTTT
CASNQQGTTNTEAFF
>TRBJ1-4|NA|NA|TRBV5-1
TGCGCCAGCATGGGCCCCAATGAAAAACTGTTTTTT
CASMGPNEKLFF
>TRBJ2-7|once|NA|TRBV21-1
TGTGCCAGCAGCAAAGGGGCCTCACGGACTGTCAACCCCTACGAGCAGTACTTC
CASSKGASRTVNPYEQYF
>TRBJ1-2|NA|NA|TRBV29-1
TGCAGCGTTGATAAGGGGCTCGGTGGCTACACCTTC
CSVDKGLGGYTF
>TRBJ2-2|few|NA|TRBV5-1
TGCGCCAGCAGCTCGACAGAGAACACCGGGGAGCTGTTTTTT
CASSSTENTGELFF
>TRBJ1-1|NA|NA|TRBV7-9
TGTTCCAGCAGCTCGCCCGGGGGCGCGGGGGGCACTGAAGCTTTCTTT
CSSSSPGGAGGTEAFF
>TRBJ2-1|NA|NA|TRBV6-1
TGTGCCAGCAGTAAGACAGGCCGGGAAAATGAGCAGTTCTTC
CASSKTGRENEQFF
>TRBJ1-2|NA|NA|TRBV7-2
TGTGCCAGCAGCTTAGGGGGCAGGGAGGGAGGCTACACCTTC
CASSLGGREGGYTF
>TRBJ1-5|NA|TRBD1|TRBV6-1
TGTGCCAGCAGTGTTGGGACAGGATCAGGACAGCCCCAGCATTTT
CASSVGTGSGQPQHF
>TRBJ2-1|NA|NA|TRBV7-2
TGTGCCAGCAGCCCGAGCGGGTTCTCCTACAATGAGCAGTTCTTC
CASSPSGFSYNEQFF
>TRBJ2-3|NA|NA|TRBV10-3
TGTGCCATCAGTGGAACTAGCAAGTCTAGCACAGATACGCAGTATTTT
CAISGTSKSSTDTQYF
>TRBJ2-5|NA|NA|TRBV5-1
TGCGCCAGCAGCTTGTACGGAGGGGACCAAGAGACCCAGTACTTC
CASSLYGGDQETQYF
>TRBJ2-3|NA|NA|TRBV19
TGTGCCAGTAGTCTGGCAACCCCTAGCACAGATACGCAGTATTTT
CASSLATPSTDTQYF
>TRBJ2-5|few|TRBD1|TRBV9
TGTGCCAGCAGCTCTCGACAGGGCCAAGAGACCCAGTACTTC
CASSSRQGQETQYF
>TRBJ1-3|NA|TRBD1|TRBV30
TGTGCCTGGAGTCTACGCTCCGGGACAGCTGGAAACACCATATATTTT
CAWSLRSGTAGNTIYF
>TRBJ2-2|NA|TRBD1|TRBV7-9
TGTTCCAGCAGCACCCCGGACAGGGGGCAATCCGGGGAGCTGTTTTTT
CSSSTPDRGQSGELFF
>TRBJ2-7|NA|NA|TRBV5-6
TGTGCCAGCAGCTCCCATTACGAGCAGTACTTC
CASSSHYEQYF
>TRBJ2-7|NA|TRBD1|TRBV10-1
TGCGCCAGCAGTCCCGGGACAGTGGAGCAGTACTTC
CASSPGTVEQYF
>TRBJ2-1|NA|TRBD1|TRBV5-4
TGTGCCAGCAGCTTCCCCCCGGGACAGGGAGTTGAGCAGTTCTTC
CASSFPPGQGVEQFF
>TRBJ1-5|NA|NA|TRBV18
TGTGCCAGCTCACCGGACAAGGATCAGCCCCAGCATTTT
CASSPDKDQPQHF
>TRBJ1-6|NA|NA|TRBV5-4
TGTGCCAGCAGTTTGGCGGGACACCATAATTCACCCCTCCACTTT
CASSLAGHHNSPLHF
>TRBJ2-7|NA|TRBD2|TRBV19
TGTGCCAGTAGTAGCCCCGGGAGGGGGTCCTACGAGCAGTACTTC
CASSSPGRGSYEQYF
>TRBJ2-1|once|NA|TRBV6-6
TGTGCCAGCAGTTACCCTTACAATGAGCAGTTCTTC
CASSYPYNEQFF
>TRBJ2-7|NA|TRBD1|TRBV7-9
TGTGCCAGCAGCTCCCAGGACAGGGGGATGGTGTACTTC
CASSSQDRGMVYF
>TRBJ2-7|NA|NA|TRBV18
TGTGCCAGCTCACCAGGACAAACCTACGAGCAGTACTTC
CASSPGQTYEQYF
>TRBJ2-7|few|NA|TRBV11-3
TGTGCCAGCAGCGGCAGGGCAGAGAGGGAGCAGTACTTC
CASSGRAEREQYF
>TRBJ2-5|once|NA|TRBV18
TGTGCCAGCTCGCGTTATACAGGAGAAGAGACCCAGTACTTC
CASSRYTGEETQYF